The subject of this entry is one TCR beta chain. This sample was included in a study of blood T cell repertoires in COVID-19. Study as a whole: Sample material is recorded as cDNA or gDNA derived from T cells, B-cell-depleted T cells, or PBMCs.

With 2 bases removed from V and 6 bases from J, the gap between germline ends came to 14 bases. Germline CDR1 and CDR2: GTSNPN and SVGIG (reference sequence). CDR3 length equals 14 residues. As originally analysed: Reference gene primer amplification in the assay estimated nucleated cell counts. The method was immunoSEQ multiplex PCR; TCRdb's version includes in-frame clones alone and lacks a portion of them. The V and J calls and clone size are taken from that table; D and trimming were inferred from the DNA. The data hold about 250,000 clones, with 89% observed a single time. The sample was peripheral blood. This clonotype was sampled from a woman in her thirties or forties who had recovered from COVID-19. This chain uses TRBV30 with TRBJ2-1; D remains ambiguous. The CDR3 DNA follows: TGTGCCTGGAGTCCCCTCTCATCCGGCAATGAGCAGTTCTTC. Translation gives CAWSPLSSGNEQFF. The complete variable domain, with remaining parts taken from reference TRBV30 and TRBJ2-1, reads SQTIHQWPATLVQPVGSPLSLECTVEGTSNPNLYWYRQAAGRGLQLLFYSVGIGQISSEVPQNLSASRPQDRQFILSSKKLLLSDSGFYLCAWSPLSSGNEQFFGPGTRLTVL.